This T cell receptor (beta chain) was sequenced in a study of CD8 T cells in ankylosing spondylitis (dated by TCRdb to the late 2010s). About the investigation overall: T cell receptor beta repertoires were profiled in healthy donors and ankylosing spondylitis patients so that disease-linked TCR variants could be found. The whole study cohort included some 100 healthy donors and around 25 ankylosing spondylitis patients. Samples of peripheral blood were taken, and for ankylosing spondylitis patients, synovial fluid was collected as well.

General findings and caveats noted by the study authors: Some TCR beta motif variants had previously been reported in synovial fluid and blood of reactive arthritis patients, which suggested common disease-initiation mechanisms. A CD8+ phenotype was shown by the disease-linked clones, which were found at relatively low frequencies in peripheral blood. A TCR beta motif made up of several highly homologous amino acid variants appeared to be characteristic of blood from ankylosing spondylitis patients. The disease-linked clones were reported as significantly enriched in matched synovial fluid samples from ankylosing spondylitis patients.

Trimmed from V: 3 bases; trimmed from J: 3 bases; junction bases lacking a gene match: 7. Based on the germline V gene, the CDR1 and CDR2 sequences are SGHTA and FQGNSA. Spanning cysteine to phenylalanine, the CDR3 consists of 15 amino acids. Only CDR3 DNA is held: 45 bases, read in frame from base 1. This clonotype was picked up a small number of times. No antigen is known for it. No qualities accompany the bases; no much larger clone lies one base away. Sequenced using an Illumina HiSeq 2500. TCR beta libraries were prepared by quantitative 5'-RACE with molecular barcodes. Under the source paper's analysis protocol: A new computational method, built on a probabilistic model of VDJ rearrangement, was used to identify disease-linked TCR variants. The raw public data were reprocessed by TCRdb itself: fastp quality trimming at Q25, MiXCR clonotype calling, in-frame beta chains only. Duplicate CDR3 protein sequences are folded into a single record with the most common DNA and genes. None of the V and J calls come from the authors' own analysis; TCRdb made them. Present in this sample are approximately 300,000 distinct CDR3 sequences, about a fifth of which were seen just once. About 4% of the sample belongs to the ten largest clones.

The sequenced sample was blood, either unsorted or a sorted T cell fraction (not recorded which). The chain links TRBV7-2 with TRBJ1-1, with 7 central nucleotides matching TRBD1. This clonotype was obtained from a female donor with ankylosing spondylitis or in good health (not recorded which). The CDR3 reads as follows: CASSLTGSGDTEAFF. The nucleotide sequence is TGTGCCAGCAGCTTGACAGGGTCGGGCGACACTGAAGCTTTCTTT.